The rows below give T cell receptor beta chains drawn from one sample of a study of blood T cell repertoires in COVID-19. Assay used: immunoSEQ multiplex PCR; TCRdb lists only in-frame clones, some missing. The table has roughly 190,000 clones, around 90% seen once. The specimen sequenced was peripheral blood. The source of these receptors is a man between 60 and 75 years old with active or convalescent COVID-19. CDR3s include the opening cysteine and the closing phenylalanine or tryptophan.

v_call: TRBV29-1; j_call: TRBJ2-3; cdr3_aa: CSVLGAGNTDTQYF
v_call: TRBV7-9; j_call: TRBJ2-5; cdr3_aa: CASSLRGLVGVAQETQYF
v_call: TRBV7-2; j_call: TRBJ2-5; cdr3_aa: CASSPQPQGAQYF
v_call: TRBV7-9; j_call: TRBJ2-7; cdr3_aa: CASRSGTGYWEQYF
v_call: TRBV7-2; j_call: TRBJ1-6; cdr3_aa: CASSLVPQYSPLHF
v_call: TRBV5-1; j_call: TRBJ1-1; cdr3_aa: CASSSQGAMNTEAFF
v_call: TRBV9; j_call: TRBJ1-6; cdr3_aa: CASSPRQGYSPLHF
v_call: TRBV19; j_call: TRBJ1-2; cdr3_aa: CASSIPGQGRGYTF
v_call: TRBV24-1; j_call: TRBJ2-3; cdr3_aa: CATAGDTDTQYF
v_call: TRBV2; j_call: TRBJ2-5; cdr3_aa: CASSDGASQETQYF
v_call: TRBV28; j_call: TRBJ2-1; cdr3_aa: CASSTRTRASGGLYNEQFF
v_call: TRBV19; j_call: TRBJ2-1; cdr3_aa: CASSTTPGQGAKGQFF
v_call: TRBV18; j_call: TRBJ2-3; cdr3_aa: CASSPGLEGTDTQYF
v_call: TRBV7-9; j_call: TRBJ2-1; cdr3_aa: CASSIEGAVEQFF
v_call: TRBV7-7; j_call: TRBJ2-2; cdr3_aa: CASSLLSGDTGELFF
v_call: TRBV18; j_call: TRBJ1-1; cdr3_aa: CASSRENTEAFF
v_call: TRBV5-1; j_call: TRBJ2-3; cdr3_aa: CASSSGQGRTDTQYF
v_call: TRBV6-5; j_call: TRBJ2-7; cdr3_aa: CASSRAASYEQYF
v_call: TRBV27; j_call: TRBJ2-4; cdr3_aa: CASSLWQGPKNIQYF
v_call: TRBV11-3; j_call: TRBJ2-1; cdr3_aa: CASSLGGAYNEQFF
v_call: TRBV7-9; j_call: TRBJ2-5; cdr3_aa: CASSPQETQYF
v_call: TRBV15; j_call: TRBJ2-7; cdr3_aa: CATSRQRTGVPYEQYF
v_call: TRBV5-1; j_call: TRBJ1-6; cdr3_aa: CASSLSVVTGSSPLHF
v_call: TRBV5-1; j_call: TRBJ2-7; cdr3_aa: CASSPSGGTYEQYF
v_call: TRBV5-6; j_call: TRBJ1-1; cdr3_aa: CASSPDRDTEAFF
v_call: TRBV7-3; j_call: TRBJ1-3; cdr3_aa: CASSLDRGGNTIYF
v_call: TRBV5-1; j_call: TRBJ1-4; cdr3_aa: CASSLDGALEKLFF